These 26 T cell receptor beta chains came from one sample sequenced in a study of T cells after yellow fever vaccination. One entry per CDR3 protein, called by TCRdb with MiXCR from the 5' RACE reads. The repertoire consists of 400,000 to 450,000 distinct CDR3 sequences, with 18% occurring once and the leading ten covering 15% to 20%. Specimen: PBMCs, collected before the yellow fever booster vaccination. The receptor source for this set is a man aged 18 to 30 who received the YFV17D yellow fever vaccine.

This clonotype was observed a single time. The genes are TRBV18 and TRBJ1-1; D perhaps matches TRBD1 (5 bases). Trimming shortened V by 3 bases and J by 11 bases, and 13 bases separated the two germline ends. This CDR3 is built from 12 residues. Germline V gene sequence: CDR1 KGHSH, CDR2 LQKENI. The CDR3 loop reads CASSPAAGYAFF. The DNA for the CDR3 is TGTGCCAGCTCACCTGCCGCAGGGTATGCTTTCTTT.

This clonotype was seen only a few times. The chain has TRBV4-3 and TRBJ2-3; 13 nucleotides line up with TRBD2. The CDR3 runs to 16 residues. Per germline, CDR1 LGHNA and CDR2 YSLEER. V was pared by 4 bases and J by 2 bases, with 3 bases of the junction left unmatched. In DNA form, the CDR3 reads TGCGCCAGCAGCCCACTAGCGGGGGGGAACACAGATACGCAGTATTTT. Its translation: CASSPLAGGNTDTQYF.

The chain's CDR3 is CASSNGPRFYTDTQYF. CDR3 nucleotide sequence: TGTGCCAGTAGTAATGGGCCCCGATTCTACACAGATACGCAGTATTTT. The chain combines TRBV19 with TRBJ2-3; no definite D call. V lost 4 bases, J lost 2 bases, and 16 bases lay in between. This CDR3 has 16 amino acids. The germline V gene encodes CDR1 LNHDA and CDR2 SQIVND (reference sequence). Using reference TRBV19 and TRBJ2-3 for the parts outside the CDR3, the full variable domain is DGGITQSPKYLFRKEGQNVTLSCEQNLNHDAMYWYRQDPGQGLRLIYYSQIVNDFQKGDIAEGYSVSREKKESFPLTVTSAQKNPTAFYLCASSNGPRFYTDTQYFGPGTRLTVL.

The J gene is TRBJ1-1, the V gene TRBV5-1; no firm D call. Trimming cost V 7 bases and J 5 bases, with 12 bases left between them. The germline CDR1 and CDR2 sequences are SGHRS and YFSETQ. The CDR3 totals 12 residues. The CDR3 here is CASGDSVTEAFF. The CDR3 DNA reads TGCGCCAGCGGCGACTCGGTGACTGAAGCTTTCTTT.

This chain joins TRBV5-6 and TRBJ1-1, with D perhaps matching TRBD1 (5 bases). V lost 4 bases and J lost 1, with 14 bases in between. CDR3 size: 15 residues. In germline, CDR1 is SGHDT, CDR2 YYEEEE. CDR3 coding DNA: TGTGCCAGCAGCCCTTCTCCAGGGCGGAACACTGAAGCTTTCTTT. Amino acid sequence: CASSPSPGRNTEAFF.

The rearrangement uses TRBV10-3 and TRBJ1-1; D gene ambiguous. In germline, CDR1 is ENHRY, CDR2 SYGVKD. Trimming removed 8 bases from V and 1 base from J, with 8 bases in between. This CDR3 region has 12 residues. The CDR3 DNA reads TGTGCCATCTCACGGGAGAACACTGAAGCTTTCTTT. Its translation: CAISRENTEAFF.

V usage is TRBV20-1 and J usage is TRBJ2-1; 9 bases are a match to TRBD2. The CDR3 runs to 14 residues. Germline CDR1 DFQATT, CDR2 SNEGSKA (reference sequence). V was pared by 2 bases and J by 4 bases, with 3 bases of the junction left unmatched. The CDR3, as DNA: TGCAGTGCTAGATCCCTAGCGGGGTACAATGAGCAGTTCTTC. Its translation: CSARSLAGYNEQFF.

This clonotype has a count of ten or more. V gene TRBV4-1 combines with J gene TRBJ2-3; 7 positions match TRBD2. The CDR3 sequence is 16 residues long. Trimming at V came to 0 bases and at J to 1 base, leaving 4 bases not matched to a gene. Germline V lookup: CDR1 MGHRA, CDR2 YSYEKL. CDR3 sequence: CASSQEGLDRTDTQYF. The CDR3 DNA reads TGCGCCAGCAGCCAAGAAGGACTAGATCGCACAGATACGCAGTATTTT.

Only a few counts were recorded for this clonotype. V and J are TRBV7-8 and TRBJ1-5; 7 bases match TRBD1. This CDR3 has 16 residues. Germline V gene lookup returns CDR1 SGHVS and CDR2 FQNEAQ. V shed 3 bases and J 2 bases; nucleotides not matched to a gene: 7. DNA of the CDR3: TGTGCCAGCAGCTTGCCTAGGGGGCGCGGCAATCAGCCCCAGCATTTT. Its translation: CASSLPRGRGNQPQHF.

To note about this clonotype: The CDR3 carries no conserved terminal phenylalanine or tryptophan, so it likely arises from a read error. The chain couples TRBV5-1 to TRBJ2-5; 7 bases line up with TRBD1. V was pared by 2 bases and J by 2 bases, with 3 bases of the junction left unmatched. The germline V gene has CDR1 SGHRS and CDR2 YFSETQ. CDR3 size: 14 residues. CDR3 sequence reads: CASSLMTGQETQYL. The CDR3 bases are TGCGCCAGCAGCTTAATGACAGGGCAAGAGACCCAGTACCTC.

V gene TRBV3-1 combines with J gene TRBJ2-2; TRBD2 is a possible D gene (5 bases). This CDR3 is built from 15 residues. Germline V gene sequence: CDR1 LGHDT, CDR2 YNNKEL (reference sequence). The ends were cut back, 3 bases at V and 2 bases at J, with 10 bases in the middle. The CDR3 coding sequence is TGTGCCAGCAGCCAGGCGGGTCTAAACACCGGGGAGCTGTTTTTT. It codes for CASSQAGLNTGELFF. The full variable domain, rest sourced from reference TRBV3-1 and TRBJ2-2, is DTAVSQTPKYLVTQMGNDKSIKCEQNLGHDTMYWYKQDSKKFLKIMFSYNNKELIINETVPNRFSPKSPDKAHLNLHINSLELGDSAVYFCASSQAGLNTGELFFGEGSRLTVL.

The table lists this clonotype with many counts. The chain is built from TRBV9 and TRBJ1-1; D is unresolved. V was clipped by 0 bases and J by 0 bases, with 9 bases between them. CDR3 size: 15 residues. Germline V gene sequence: CDR1 SGDLS, CDR2 YYNGEE. The CDR3, as DNA: TGTGCCAGCAGCGTAGAAGGAGAACTGAACACTGAAGCTTTCTTT. It codes for CASSVEGELNTEAFF.

The rearrangement uses TRBV5-1 and TRBJ2-1; TRBD2 matches 16 bases. Germline V CDR1 and CDR2: SGHRS, YFSETQ. Trimming removed 0 bases from V and 0 bases from J; junction bases left unmatched: 9. CDR3 length equals 21 residues. The CDR3 coding sequence is TGCGCCAGCAGCTTGGAGGGACTAGCGGGGGGGTTCGAAAGCTCCTACAATGAGCAGTTCTTC. Translating it yields CASSLEGLAGGFESSYNEQFF.

J is TRBJ1-2 and V is TRBV12-3 or TRBV12-4; D gene unclear. Trimming removed 6 bases from V and 3 bases from J, with 11 bases in between. CDR3 length: 13 amino acids. CDR3 DNA sequence: TGTGCCAGCAGCACAGAGACCTACTATGGCTACACCTTC. The encoded protein is CASSTETYYGYTF.

This clonotype was counted between two and nine times. The J gene is TRBJ2-4, the V gene TRBV12-5; the D is unclear. Trimming took off 5 bases at V and 2 bases at J, with 10 bases between the two ends. CDR1 is LGHNT and CDR2 is FRNRAP in the germline V gene. The CDR3 extends over 14 amino acids. This chain's CDR3 is CASGAGETKNIQYF. The CDR3 DNA reads as TGTGCTAGTGGTGCCGGAGAGACCAAAAACATTCAGTACTTC.

The chain joins TRBV3-1 to TRBJ2-5; tentatively, D is TRBD1 or TRBD2 (5 bases each). Germline V gives CDR1 LGHDT, CDR2 YNNKEL (reference sequence). Trimming left V 1 base short and J 4 bases short, with 16 bases between. The CDR3 spans 16 residues. The CDR3 DNA follows: TGTGCCAGCAGCCAAGTCGCAGGGAGTCGTCGAGAGACCCAGTACTTC. The encoded protein is CASSQVAGSRRETQYF.

This clonotype was counted between two and nine times. The V call is TRBV15, the J call TRBJ2-2; no clear D gene. Germline CDR1 LNHNV, CDR2 YYDKDF (reference sequence). CDR3 length equals 17 residues. V shed 0 bases and J shed 1 base, with 12 bases lying between them. CDR3 in amino acids: CATSRDKGRMNTGELFF. In DNA, the CDR3 is TGTGCCACCAGCAGAGATAAGGGCAGGATGAACACCGGGGAGCTGTTTTTT.

Many counts were recorded for this clonotype. The genes are TRBV9 and TRBJ2-1, with D unresolved. The CDR3 has 13 amino acids. Looked up from germline, CDR1 is SGDLS and CDR2 is YYNGEE. V lost 4 bases and J lost 1, with 6 bases in between. The DNA for the CDR3 is TGTGCCAGCAGCACCGGGTCCTACAATGAGCAGTTCTTC. Amino acids: CASSTGSYNEQFF.

V gene TRBV27 combines with J gene TRBJ1-2; 7 bases map to TRBD1. The ends lost 6 bases at V and 7 bases at J; junction bases unmatched: 14. This CDR3 has 15 amino acids. CDR1 and CDR2 from the germline V gene are MNHEY and SMNVEV (reference sequence). As DNA, the CDR3 is TGTGCCAGCAGACCCAGGGGGATCGGCATCCTTGGCTACACCTTC. It yields the protein CASRPRGIGILGYTF.

This clonotype was counted between two and nine times. The rearrangement joins TRBV6-2 or TRBV6-3 to TRBJ2-1, with TRBD1 identical over 9 bases. Germline V gives CDR1 MNHEY, CDR2 SVGEGT. This CDR3 region has 15 residues. J gave up 4 bases and V 2 bases, and 3 bases lay outside the gene matches. This CDR3 reads CASSYRTGEYNEQFF. In DNA form, the CDR3 reads TGTGCCAGCAGTTACCGGACAGGGGAATACAATGAGCAGTTCTTC.

This clonotype was picked up a small number of times. The V call is TRBV5-1, the J call TRBJ2-2, with 7 bases identical to TRBD1. CDR3 length: 15 residues. The V gene's germline CDR1 is SGHRS and CDR2 YFSETQ. J lost 7 bases, V lost 1 base, and 7 bases had no gene match. For the CDR3, the DNA is TGCGCCAGCAGCTTGTCCGCAACAGGGGTCGGGGAGCTGTTTTTT. Translating gives CASSLSATGVGELFF.

This clonotype came up many times. CDR3 DNA sequence: TGTGCCAGCAGCTTTGATAGGGAATACGAGCAGTACGTC. This translates into CASSFDREYEQYV. V and J are TRBV7-2 and TRBJ2-7, with D uncertain. Trimming removed 3 bases at V and 4 bases at J, with 10 bases between. Germline V CDR1 and CDR2: SGHTA, FQGNSA. CDR3 size: 13 residues.

This clonotype was detected only a few times. This chain connects TRBV10-3 to TRBJ2-7; the D call may be TRBD1 or TRBD2 (5 bases each). The CDR3 totals 13 residues. Trimming left V 3 bases short and J 6 bases short, with 12 bases between. Germline loops: CDR1 ENHRY, CDR2 SYGVKD. The CDR3 DNA follows: TGTGCCATCAGTGACGACATTGGGGGCGAGCAGTACGTC. Translated: CAISDDIGGEQYV.

This clonotype has a handful of counts. The chain couples TRBV4-1 to TRBJ2-7; D is ambiguous. There are 13 residues in the CDR3. CDR1 is MGHRA and CDR2 is YSYEKL in the germline V gene. The V and J ends lost 0 bases and 6 bases respectively, with 9 bases between them. This chain's CDR3 is CASSQDGFGEQYF. The CDR3 region has the DNA TGCGCCAGCAGCCAAGATGGTTTCGGCGAGCAGTACTTC.

J is TRBJ1-6 and V is TRBV27; 7 bases line up with TRBD1. V lost 3 bases and J lost 10; bases outside the gene matches: 6. This CDR3 comprises 14 residues. Germline V gene sequence: CDR1 MNHEY, CDR2 SMNVEV (reference sequence). The chain's CDR3 is CASSFNRGASPLHF. CDR3 DNA sequence: TGTGCCAGCAGTTTCAACAGGGGAGCCTCACCCCTCCACTTT.

The gene calls are TRBV10-2 and TRBJ2-7; D tentatively fits TRBD1 or TRBD2 (5 bases each). This CDR3 spans 13 amino acids. The V end lost 0 bases, the J end lost 9 bases, and 12 bases lay between the germline ends. From germline, CDR1 is WSHSY and CDR2 SAAADI. The CDR3 reads CASSESGLAGQYF. The CDR3 DNA reads TGCGCCAGCAGTGAGTCGGGGCTGGCGGGGCAGTACTTC.